One sample yielded the 9 T cell receptor beta chains listed below, sequenced in a study of blood T cell repertoires in COVID-19 (dated by TCRdb to about 2020). The library was made by the immunoSEQ multiplex PCR assay. TCRdb's version of the immuneACCESS table is confined to in-frame rearrangements and falls short of the full clone set. An unresolved V gene accounts for under half of the shortfall where checked; the remainder is of unknown origin. The sample table lists hundreds of thousands of clones, about nine tenths of them with a count of one. Under 9.5% of the sample goes to the ten largest clones. The sample comprised PBMCs or T cells enriched from blood (not recorded which). Source of these receptors: a woman aged 55 to 70 who had recovered from COVID-19.

The rearrangement joins TRBV28 to TRBJ2-3; 10 positions match TRBD2. This CDR3 has 16 residues. V shed 5 bases and J 7 bases; nucleotides not matched to a gene: 12. Looked up from germline, CDR1 is MDHEN and CDR2 is SYDVKM. This CDR3 is CASSLAGALGKHTQYF. CDR3 nucleotide sequence: TGTGCCAGCAGTCTAGCGGGGGCCCTCGGGAAGCATACGCAGTATTTT.

The rearrangement uses TRBV5-4 and TRBJ2-2, with 7 positions matching TRBD1. This CDR3 is built from 14 residues. Germline assignment: CDR1 SGHNT and CDR2 YYREEE (reference sequence). J gave up 7 bases and V 4 bases, and 7 bases lay outside the gene matches. CDR3 region: CASSPGQVDGELFF. In DNA, the CDR3 is TGTGCCAGCAGCCCAGGACAGGTGGACGGGGAGCTGTTTTTT. Based on the CDR3 plus reference TRBV5-4 and TRBJ2-2, the full variable domain is ETGVTQSPTHLIKTRGQQVTLRCSSQSGHNTVSWYQQALGQGPQFIFQYYREEENGRGNFPPRFSGLQFPNYSSELNVNALELDDSALYLCASSPGQVDGELFFGEGSRLTVL.

The rearrangement joins TRBV5-1 to TRBJ2-1; 7 bases map to TRBD1. V lost 1 base and J lost 0; bases outside the gene matches: 4. CDR1 SGHRS and CDR2 YFSETQ come from the germline V gene. The CDR3 runs 16 residues. CDR3 DNA sequence: TGCGCCAGCAGCTTGACAGGGGTTAGCTCCTACAATGAGCAGTTCTTC. Its protein is CASSLTGVSSYNEQFF.

The gene calls are TRBV2 and TRBJ1-2; possibly TRBD1 for D (5 bases). The CDR3 has 17 amino acids. CDR1 is SNHLY and CDR2 is FYNNEI in the germline V gene. Trimming removed 3 bases from V and 4 bases from J, with 21 bases in between. Here the CDR3 reads CASSDTKNRQISYGYTF. The CDR3 DNA is TGTGCCAGCAGTGACACAAAAAACCGACAGATCTCCTATGGCTACACCTTC.

This chain uses TRBV19 with TRBJ2-2; D might be TRBD2 (5 bases). Germline values: CDR1 LNHDA, CDR2 SQIVND (reference sequence). Trimming took off 6 bases at V and 1 base at J, with 12 bases between the two ends. This CDR3 region has 15 residues. This chain's CDR3 is CASRREHQNTGELFF. In DNA, the CDR3 is TGTGCCAGTAGGAGGGAACACCAGAACACCGGGGAGCTGTTTTTT.

This sequence joins TRBV5-1 and TRBJ2-7; 12 bases are a match to TRBD2. This CDR3 contains 15 residues. Unmatched junction bases numbered 0, after V lost 0 bases and J lost 2 bases. The germline CDR1 and CDR2 sequences are SGHRS and YFSETQ. CDR3 protein: CASSLASGGAYEQYV. Written as DNA, the CDR3 is TGCGCCAGCAGCTTGGCTAGCGGGGGGGCCTACGAGCAGTACGTC.

The chain carries TRBV5-8 and TRBJ2-1; TRBD2 is a possible D gene (5 bases). Trimming shortened V by 2 bases and J by 9 bases, and 12 bases separated the two germline ends. This CDR3 contains 13 residues. CDR1 is SGHTS, CDR2 YDEGEE, per germline. The CDR3 DNA is TGTGCCAGCAGCTTTTCGGACCGGGGTGAGCAGTTCTTC. This encodes CASSFSDRGEQFF. The variable domain in full, with the rest retrieved from reference TRBV5-8 and TRBJ2-1, is EAGVTQSPTHLIKTRGQQATLRCSPISGHTSVYWYQQALGLGLQFLLWYDEGEERNRGNFPPRFSGRQFPNYSSELNVNALELEDSALYLCASSFSDRGEQFFGPGTRLTVL.

This clone has just one count. The rearrangement links TRBV6-2 or TRBV6-3 to TRBJ1-1; a weak D match, TRBD1 (6 bases). V was clipped by 6 bases and J by 6 bases, with 17 bases between them. This CDR3 is 14 amino acids long. Germline V lookup: CDR1 MNHEY, CDR2 SVGEGT. The CDR3 bases are TGTGCCAGCAGCACCCGCCGGGACAAATCTGAAGCTTTCTTT. Protein: CASSTRRDKSEAFF.

The J gene is TRBJ2-3, the V gene TRBV2; a weak D match, TRBD2 (5 bases). Germline CDR1 SNHLY, CDR2 FYNNEI. CDR3 length: 13 amino acids. Trimming took off 10 bases at V and 0 bases at J, with 11 bases between the two ends. The CDR3 nucleotides are TGTGCCACAGGACGGACTAGCACAGATACGCAGTATTTT. This translates into CATGRTSTDTQYF.